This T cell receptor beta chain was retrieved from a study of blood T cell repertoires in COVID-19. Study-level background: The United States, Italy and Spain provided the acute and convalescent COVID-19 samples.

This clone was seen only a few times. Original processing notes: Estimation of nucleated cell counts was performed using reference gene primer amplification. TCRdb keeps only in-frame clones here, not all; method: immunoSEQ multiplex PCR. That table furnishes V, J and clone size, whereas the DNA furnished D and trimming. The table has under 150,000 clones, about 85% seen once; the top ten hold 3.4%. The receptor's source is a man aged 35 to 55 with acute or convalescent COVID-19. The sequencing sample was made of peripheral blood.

CDR3 residues: CASSPLFSGGEKTGELFF. As DNA, the CDR3 is TGTGCCAGCAGCCCCCTTTTTAGCGGGGGGGAAAAGACCGGGGAGCTGTTTTTT. The rearrangement joins TRBV7-2 to TRBJ2-2; 11 nucleotides align to TRBD2. In germline, CDR1 is SGHTA, CDR2 FQGNSA. CDR3 length: 18 residues. V lost 5 bases to trimming and J lost 5 bases; unmatched junction nucleotides: 13.